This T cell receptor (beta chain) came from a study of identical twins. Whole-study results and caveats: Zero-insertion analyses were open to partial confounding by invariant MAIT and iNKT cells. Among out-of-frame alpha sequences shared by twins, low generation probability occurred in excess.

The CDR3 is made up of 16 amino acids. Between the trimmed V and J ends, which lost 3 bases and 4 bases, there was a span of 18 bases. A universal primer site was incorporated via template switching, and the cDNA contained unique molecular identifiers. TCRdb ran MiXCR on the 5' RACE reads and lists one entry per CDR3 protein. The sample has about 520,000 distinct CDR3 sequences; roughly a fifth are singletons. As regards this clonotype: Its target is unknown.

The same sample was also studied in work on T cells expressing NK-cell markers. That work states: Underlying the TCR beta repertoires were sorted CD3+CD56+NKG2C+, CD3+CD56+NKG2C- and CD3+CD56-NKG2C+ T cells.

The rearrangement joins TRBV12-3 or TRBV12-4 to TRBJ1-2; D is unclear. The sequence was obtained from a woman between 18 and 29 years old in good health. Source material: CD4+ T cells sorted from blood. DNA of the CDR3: TGTGCCAGCAGTTTCGCCCCTACGGCCGGGAGCTATGGCTACACCTTC. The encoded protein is CASSFAPTAGSYGYTF.